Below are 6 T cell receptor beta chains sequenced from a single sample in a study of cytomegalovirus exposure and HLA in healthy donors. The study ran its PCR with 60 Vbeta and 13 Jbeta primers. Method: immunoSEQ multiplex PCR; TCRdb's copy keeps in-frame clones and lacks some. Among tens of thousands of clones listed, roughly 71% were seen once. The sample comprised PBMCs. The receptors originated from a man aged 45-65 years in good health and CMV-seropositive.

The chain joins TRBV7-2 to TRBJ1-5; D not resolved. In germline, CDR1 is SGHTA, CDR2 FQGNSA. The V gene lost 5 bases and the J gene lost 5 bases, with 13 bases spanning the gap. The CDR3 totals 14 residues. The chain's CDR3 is CASSQEGGDQPQHF. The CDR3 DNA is TGTGCCAGCAGCCAAGAGGGAGGTGATCAGCCCCAGCATTTT.

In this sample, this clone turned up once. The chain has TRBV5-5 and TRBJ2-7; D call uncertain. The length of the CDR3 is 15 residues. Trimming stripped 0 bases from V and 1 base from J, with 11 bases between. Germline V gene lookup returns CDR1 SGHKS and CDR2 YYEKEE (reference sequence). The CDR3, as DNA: TGTGCCAGCAGCTTGGGCAGGCCCGGATCCTACGAGCAGTACTTC. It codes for CASSLGRPGSYEQYF.

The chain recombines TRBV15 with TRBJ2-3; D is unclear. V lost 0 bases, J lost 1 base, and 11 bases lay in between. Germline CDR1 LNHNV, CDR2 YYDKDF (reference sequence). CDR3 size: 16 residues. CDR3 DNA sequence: TGTGCCACCAGCAGAGATTCGGGTAGTGGCACAGATACGCAGTATTTT. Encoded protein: CATSRDSGSGTDTQYF.

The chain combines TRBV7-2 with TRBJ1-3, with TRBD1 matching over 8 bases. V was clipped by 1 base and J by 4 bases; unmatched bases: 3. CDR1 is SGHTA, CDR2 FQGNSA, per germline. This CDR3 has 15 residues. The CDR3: CASSLVTGAGNTIYF. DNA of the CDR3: TGTGCCAGCAGCTTAGTGACAGGGGCCGGAAACACCATATATTTT.

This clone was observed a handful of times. In DNA, the CDR3 is TGCGCCAGCAGCTTGGGGCTAGCGCCCCACAATGAGCAGTTCTTC. Translated: CASSLGLAPHNEQFF. The chain couples TRBV5-1 to TRBJ2-1; a weak D match, TRBD2 (6 bases). Germline values: CDR1 SGHRS, CDR2 YFSETQ. This CDR3 region has 15 residues. V was clipped by 0 bases and J by 5 bases, with 12 bases between them.

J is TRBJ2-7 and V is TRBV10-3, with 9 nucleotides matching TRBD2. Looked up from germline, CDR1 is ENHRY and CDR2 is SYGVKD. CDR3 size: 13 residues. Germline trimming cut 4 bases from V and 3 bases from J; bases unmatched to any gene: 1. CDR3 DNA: TGTGCCATCAGTGTGACTAGCGGCTACGAGCAGTACTTC. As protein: CAISVTSGYEQYF.